The 2 T cell receptor beta chains reported below all come from one sample, sequenced in a study of radiotherapy plus CTLA-4 blockade in lung cancer. Produced via immunoSEQ multiplex PCR; TCRdb's table is partial and in-frame only. This sample carries 57,000 or so clones, roughly 77% of them seen once, and the ten largest clones take approximately 4.5%. This sample comprised peripheral blood, obtained from a patient treated with radiotherapy plus ipilimumab. All receptors come from a human donor with non-small cell lung cancer who had a complete response to radiotherapy plus ipilimumab.

The V gene is TRBV6-4, the J gene TRBJ2-6, with D maybe TRBD1 (5 bases). The CDR3 runs 17 residues. Per germline, CDR1 MRHNA and CDR2 SNTAGT. Between the trimmed V and J ends, which lost 3 bases and 0 bases, there was a span of 12 bases. The CDR3 here is CASSEGASSSGANVLTF. In nucleotides, the CDR3 is TGTGCCAGCAGTGAAGGGGCGAGCTCCTCTGGGGCCAACGTCCTGACTTTC.

This clone was counted a single time. Mismatch with germline at one junction end may stem from a read error. CDR3 sequence (DNA): TGTGCATTGGACAGGGGGCGCAACCAGCCCCAGCATTTT. Amino acids: CALDRGRNQPQHF. This chain links TRBV30 with TRBJ1-5, with 11 bases fitting TRBD1. The CDR3 is 13 residues long. Germline-derived CDR1 and CDR2 are GTSNPN and SVGIG (reference sequence).